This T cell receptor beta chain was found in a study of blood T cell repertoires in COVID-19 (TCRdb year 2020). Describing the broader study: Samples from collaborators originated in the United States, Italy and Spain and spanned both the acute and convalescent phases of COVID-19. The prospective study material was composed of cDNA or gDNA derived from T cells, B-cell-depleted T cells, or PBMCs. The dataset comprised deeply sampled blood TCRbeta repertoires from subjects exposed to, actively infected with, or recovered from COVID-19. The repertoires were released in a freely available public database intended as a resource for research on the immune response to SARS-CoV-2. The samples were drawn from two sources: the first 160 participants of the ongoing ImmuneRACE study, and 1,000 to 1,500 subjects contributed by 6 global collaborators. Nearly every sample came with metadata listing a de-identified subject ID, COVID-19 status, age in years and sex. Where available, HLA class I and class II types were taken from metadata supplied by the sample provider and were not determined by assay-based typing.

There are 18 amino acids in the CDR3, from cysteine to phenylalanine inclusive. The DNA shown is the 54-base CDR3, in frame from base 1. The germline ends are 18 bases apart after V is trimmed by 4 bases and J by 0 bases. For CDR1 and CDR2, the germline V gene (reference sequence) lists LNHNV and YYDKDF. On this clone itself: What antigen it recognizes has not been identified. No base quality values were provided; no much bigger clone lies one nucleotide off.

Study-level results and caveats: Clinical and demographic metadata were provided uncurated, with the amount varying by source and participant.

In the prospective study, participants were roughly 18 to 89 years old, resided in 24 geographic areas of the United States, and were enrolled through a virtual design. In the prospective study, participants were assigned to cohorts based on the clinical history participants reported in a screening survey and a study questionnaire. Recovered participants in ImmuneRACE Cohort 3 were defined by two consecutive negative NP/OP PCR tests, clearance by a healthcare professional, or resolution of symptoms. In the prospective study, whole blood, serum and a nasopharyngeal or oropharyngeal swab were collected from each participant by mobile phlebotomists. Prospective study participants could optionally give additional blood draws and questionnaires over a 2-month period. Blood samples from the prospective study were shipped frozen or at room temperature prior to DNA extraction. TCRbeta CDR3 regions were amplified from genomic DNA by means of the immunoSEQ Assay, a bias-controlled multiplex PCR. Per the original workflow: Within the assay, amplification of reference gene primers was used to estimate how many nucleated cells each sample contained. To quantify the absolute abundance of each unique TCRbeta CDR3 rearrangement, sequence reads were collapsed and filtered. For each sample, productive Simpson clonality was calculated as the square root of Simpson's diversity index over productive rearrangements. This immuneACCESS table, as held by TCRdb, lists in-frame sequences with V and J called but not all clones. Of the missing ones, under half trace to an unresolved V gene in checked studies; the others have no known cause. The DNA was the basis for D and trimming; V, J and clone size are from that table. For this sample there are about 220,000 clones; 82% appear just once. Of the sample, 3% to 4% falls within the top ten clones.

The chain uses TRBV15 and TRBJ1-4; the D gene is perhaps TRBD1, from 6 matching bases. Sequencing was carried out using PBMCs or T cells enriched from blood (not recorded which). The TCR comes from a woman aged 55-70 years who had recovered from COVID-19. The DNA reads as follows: TGTGCCACCAGCACGCTCAGGATACGGACAGCAACTAATGAAAAACTGTTTTTT. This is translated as CATSTLRIRTATNEKLFF.